This TCR beta chain stems from a study of OX40 agonist ivuxolimab in advanced cancers. Study in general: The patients got ivuxolimab, which is an agonistic anti-OX40 (CD134) antibody. Mean age about 60 years, range about 20 to 85; roughly 80% male. Patients receiving dose escalation had hepatocellular carcinoma, melanoma, renal cell or head and neck cancer. Partial response was recorded in three patients: one hepatocellular carcinoma and two cutaneous melanoma cases.

Trimming cost V 10 bases and J 13 bases, with 16 bases left between them. CDR3 size: 11 residues. Germline CDR1 is SNHLY and CDR2 is FYNNEI. The table came from immunoSEQ multiplex PCR; TCRdb's copy has only in-frame clones and leaves some out. The table records 45,000 to 60,000 clones, about 90% of them present only once. This receptor was obtained from an adult with an advanced solid tumor such as melanoma, head and neck, liver or kidney cancer. The rearrangement uses TRBV2 and TRBJ1-4; D perhaps matches TRBD1 (5 bases). The specimen comprised CD4+ or CD8+ T cells sorted from blood, sampled in a trial of the OX40 agonist ivuxolimab. The CDR3 sequence: CATTSGKRLFF. The DNA for the CDR3 is TGTGCCACCACTTCAGGGAAGCGACTGTTTTTT.